The present T cell receptor beta chain was sequenced within a study of blood T cell repertoires in COVID-19. Study information: Samples of COVID-19 (acute and convalescent) were obtained from the United States, Italy and Spain. PBMCs, B-cell-depleted T cells, or T cells provided the cDNA or gDNA that made up the material.

In the authors' workflow: Estimated nucleated cell counts came from reference gene primer amplification. The data were produced by immunoSEQ multiplex PCR, yet TCRdb's version contains in-frame clones alone and is incomplete. Clone size and the V and J calls come from that table; the DNA yielded D and trimming. This table holds just under 85,000 clones, around nine tenths found once. V dropped 5 bases and J dropped 1 base, with 15 bases sitting between them. The germline V gene encodes CDR1 MDHEN and CDR2 SYDVKM. This CDR3 contains 16 residues. This clone was detected only a few times. The specimen was peripheral blood. The sequence derives from a man older than 75 with active or convalescent COVID-19. The chain carries TRBV28 and TRBJ1-3, with D possibly matching TRBD1 (6 bases). CDR3 DNA: TGTGCCAGCAGTCAACAGGGAGCTCTTTCTGGAAACACCATATATTTT. It specifies CASSQQGALSGNTIYF.